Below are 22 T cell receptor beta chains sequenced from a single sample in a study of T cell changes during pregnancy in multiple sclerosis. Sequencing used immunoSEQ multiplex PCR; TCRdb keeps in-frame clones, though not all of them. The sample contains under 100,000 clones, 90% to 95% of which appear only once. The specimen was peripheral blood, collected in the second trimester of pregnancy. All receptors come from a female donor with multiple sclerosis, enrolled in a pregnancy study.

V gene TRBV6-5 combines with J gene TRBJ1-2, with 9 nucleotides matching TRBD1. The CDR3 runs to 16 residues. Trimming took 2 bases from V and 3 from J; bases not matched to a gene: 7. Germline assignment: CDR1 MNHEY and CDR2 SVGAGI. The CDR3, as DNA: TGTGCCAGCAGTTACCGCGGGACAGGGTTATACTATGGCTACACCTTC. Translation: CASSYRGTGLYYGYTF.

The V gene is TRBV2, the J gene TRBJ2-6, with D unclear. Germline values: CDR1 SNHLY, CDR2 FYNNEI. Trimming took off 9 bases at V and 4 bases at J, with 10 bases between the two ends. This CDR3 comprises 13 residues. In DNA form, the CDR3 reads TGTGCCAGTACTCCCTTAGGGGCCAACGTCCTGACTTTC. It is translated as CASTPLGANVLTF.

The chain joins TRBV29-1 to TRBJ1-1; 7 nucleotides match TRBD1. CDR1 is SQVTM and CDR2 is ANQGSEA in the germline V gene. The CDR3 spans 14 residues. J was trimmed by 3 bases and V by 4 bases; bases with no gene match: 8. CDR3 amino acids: CSVGFKGGHTEAFF. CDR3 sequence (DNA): TGCAGCGTTGGGTTCAAAGGGGGCCACACTGAAGCTTTCTTT.

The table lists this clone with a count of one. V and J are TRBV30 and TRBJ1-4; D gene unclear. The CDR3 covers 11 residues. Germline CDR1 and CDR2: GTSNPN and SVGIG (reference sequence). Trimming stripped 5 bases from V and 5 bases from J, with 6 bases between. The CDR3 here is CAWSLNEKLFF. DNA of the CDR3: TGTGCCTGGTCTTTAAATGAAAAACTGTTTTTT.

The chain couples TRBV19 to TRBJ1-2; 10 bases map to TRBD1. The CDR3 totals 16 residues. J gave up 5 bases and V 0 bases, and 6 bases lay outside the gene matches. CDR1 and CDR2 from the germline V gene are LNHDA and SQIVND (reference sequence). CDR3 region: CASSIDEGTGDYGYTF. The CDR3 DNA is TGTGCCAGTAGTATAGATGAGGGGACAGGGGATTATGGCTACACCTTC.

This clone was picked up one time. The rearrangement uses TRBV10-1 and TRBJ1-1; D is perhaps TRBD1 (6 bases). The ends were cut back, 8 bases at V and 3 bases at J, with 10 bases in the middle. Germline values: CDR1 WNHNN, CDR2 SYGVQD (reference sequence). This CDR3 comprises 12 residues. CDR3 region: CASSDSYTEAFF. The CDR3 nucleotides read TGCGCCAGCTCGGACAGTTACACTGAAGCTTTCTTT.

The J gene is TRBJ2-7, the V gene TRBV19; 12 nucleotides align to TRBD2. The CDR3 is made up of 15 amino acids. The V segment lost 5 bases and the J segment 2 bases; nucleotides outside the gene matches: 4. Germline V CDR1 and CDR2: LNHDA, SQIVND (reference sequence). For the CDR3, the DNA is TGTGCCAGTAGTTCCGGGACTAGCGGGCCCTACGAGCAGTACTTC. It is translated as CASSSGTSGPYEQYF. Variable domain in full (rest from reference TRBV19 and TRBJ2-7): DGGITQSPKYLFRKEGQNVTLSCEQNLNHDAMYWYRQDPGQGLRLIYYSQIVNDFQKGDIAEGYSVSREKKESFPLTVTSAQKNPTAFYLCASSSGTSGPYEQYFGPGTRLTVT.

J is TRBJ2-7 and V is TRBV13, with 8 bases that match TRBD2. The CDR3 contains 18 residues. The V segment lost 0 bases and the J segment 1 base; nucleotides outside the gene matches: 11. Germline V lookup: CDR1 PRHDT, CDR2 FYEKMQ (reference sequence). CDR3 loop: CASSLGDGRAGWSYEQYF. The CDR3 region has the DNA TGTGCCAGCAGCTTAGGGGACGGGAGGGCGGGATGGTCCTACGAGCAGTACTTC.

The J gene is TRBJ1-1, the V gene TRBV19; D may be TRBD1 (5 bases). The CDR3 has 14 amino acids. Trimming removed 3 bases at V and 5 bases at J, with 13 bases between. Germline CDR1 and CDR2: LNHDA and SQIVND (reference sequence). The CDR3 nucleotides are TGTGCCAGTAGTATGGGAGGCAGGGATACTGAAGCTTTCTTT. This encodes CASSMGGRDTEAFF.

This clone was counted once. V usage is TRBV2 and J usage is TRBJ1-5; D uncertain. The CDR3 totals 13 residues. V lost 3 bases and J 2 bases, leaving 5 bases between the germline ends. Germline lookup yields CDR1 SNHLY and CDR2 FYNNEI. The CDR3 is CASSDYGNQPQHF. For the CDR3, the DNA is TGTGCCAGCAGTGATTATGGCAATCAGCCCCAGCATTTT. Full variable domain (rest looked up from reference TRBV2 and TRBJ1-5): EPEVTQTPSHQVTQMGQEVILRCVPISNHLYFYWYRQILGQKVEFLVSFYNNEISEKSEIFDDQFSVERPDGSNFTLKIRSTKLEDSAMYFCASSDYGNQPQHFGDGTRLSIL.

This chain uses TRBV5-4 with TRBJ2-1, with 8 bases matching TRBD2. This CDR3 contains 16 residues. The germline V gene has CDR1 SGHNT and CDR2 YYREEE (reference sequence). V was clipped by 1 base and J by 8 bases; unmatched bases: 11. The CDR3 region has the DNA TGTGCCAGCAGCTTGATCAGCGGGAGTATTGGCGATGAGCAGTTCTTC. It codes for CASSLISGSIGDEQFF.

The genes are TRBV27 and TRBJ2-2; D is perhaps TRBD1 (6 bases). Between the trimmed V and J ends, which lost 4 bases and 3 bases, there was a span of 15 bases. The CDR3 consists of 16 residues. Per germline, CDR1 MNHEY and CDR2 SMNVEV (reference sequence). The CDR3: CASSWQGFSDTGELFF. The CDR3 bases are TGTGCCAGCAGTTGGCAGGGGTTTTCGGACACCGGGGAGCTGTTTTTT.

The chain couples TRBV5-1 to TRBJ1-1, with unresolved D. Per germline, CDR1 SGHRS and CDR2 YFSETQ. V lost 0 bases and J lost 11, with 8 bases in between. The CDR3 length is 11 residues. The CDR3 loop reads CASSLGGAAFF. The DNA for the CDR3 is TGCGCCAGCAGCTTGGGAGGAGCCGCTTTCTTT.

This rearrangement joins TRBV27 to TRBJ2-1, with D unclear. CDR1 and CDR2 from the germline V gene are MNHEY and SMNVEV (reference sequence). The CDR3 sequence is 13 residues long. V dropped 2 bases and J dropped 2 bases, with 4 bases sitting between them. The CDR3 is CASSLAAYNEQFF. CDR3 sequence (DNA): TGTGCCAGCAGTTTAGCGGCCTACAATGAGCAGTTCTTC.

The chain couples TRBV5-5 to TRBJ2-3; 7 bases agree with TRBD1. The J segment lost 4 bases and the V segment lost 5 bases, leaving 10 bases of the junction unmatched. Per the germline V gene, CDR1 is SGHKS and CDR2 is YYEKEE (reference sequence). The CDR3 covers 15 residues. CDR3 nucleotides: TGTGCCAGCAGTGAGCTCAGGGGGAGATCAGATACGCAGTATTTT. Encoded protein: CASSELRGRSDTQYF.

The CDR3 spells CASSGQKRTQETQYF. CDR3 sequence (DNA): TGTGCCAGCAGTGGACAGAAGAGGACCCAAGAGACCCAGTACTTC. V and J are TRBV2 and TRBJ2-5; a possible D gene is TRBD1 (5 bases). CDR1 is SNHLY and CDR2 is FYNNEI in the germline V gene. This CDR3 is built from 15 residues. V dropped 4 bases and J dropped 1 base, with 13 bases sitting between them. Together with reference TRBV2 and TRBJ2-5, the CDR3 gives the full variable domain: EPEVTQTPSHQVTQMGQEVILRCVPISNHLYFYWYRQILGQKVEFLVSFYNNEISEKSEIFDDQFSVERPDGSNFTLKIRSTKLEDSAMYFCASSGQKRTQETQYFGPGTRLLVL.

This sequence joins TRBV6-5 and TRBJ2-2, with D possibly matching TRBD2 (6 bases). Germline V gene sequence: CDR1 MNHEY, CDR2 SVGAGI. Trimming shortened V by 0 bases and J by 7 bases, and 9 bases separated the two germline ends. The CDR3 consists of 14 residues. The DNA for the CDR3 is TGTGCCAGCAGTTACTCGGGAGGTGGCGGGGAGCTGTTTTTT. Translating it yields CASSYSGGGGELFF.

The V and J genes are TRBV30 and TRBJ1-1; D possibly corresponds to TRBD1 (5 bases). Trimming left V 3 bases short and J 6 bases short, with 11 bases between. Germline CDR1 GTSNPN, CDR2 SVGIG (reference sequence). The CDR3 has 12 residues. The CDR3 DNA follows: TGTGCCTGGAGCCCAGGGCCTCCTGAAGCTTTCTTT. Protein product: CAWSPGPPEAFF.

The CDR3 nucleotides read TGCAGCGTCAGAGGGACTAGCGGGAGAGGATCCTACAATGAGCAGTTCTTC. It is translated as CSVRGTSGRGSYNEQFF. The chain employs TRBV29-1 and TRBJ2-1; 14 positions agree with TRBD2. CDR3 size: 17 residues. Losses at the gene ends were 6 bases for V and 1 base for J; bases not matched to a gene: 8. Germline loops: CDR1 SQVTM, CDR2 ANQGSEA.

The CDR3 reads CASGQGGTEAFF. The CDR3, as DNA: TGTGCCAGCGGTCAGGGAGGGACTGAAGCTTTCTTT. This chain connects TRBV2 to TRBJ1-1; a weak D match, TRBD1 (5 bases). The CDR3 consists of 12 residues. Trimming removed 8 bases from V and 5 bases from J, with 12 bases in between. Germline CDR1 and CDR2: SNHLY and FYNNEI.

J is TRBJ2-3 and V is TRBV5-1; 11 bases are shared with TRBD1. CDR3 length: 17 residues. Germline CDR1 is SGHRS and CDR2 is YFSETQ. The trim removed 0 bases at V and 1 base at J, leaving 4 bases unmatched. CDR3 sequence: CASSLAGGQGGTDTQYF. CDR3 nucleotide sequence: TGCGCCAGCAGCTTGGCCGGGGGACAGGGGGGCACAGATACGCAGTATTTT.

The DNA of the CDR3 is TGTGCCAGCAGCTTTTTTCTTCCCGTCGCGGGGGGCGCCCCGAACACTGAAGCTTTCTTT. It specifies CASSFFLPVAGGAPNTEAFF. J is TRBJ1-1 and V is TRBV5-5, with D possibly TRBD1 on 6 matching bases. The CDR3 has 20 residues. Germline CDR1 SGHKS, CDR2 YYEKEE (reference sequence). V was pared by 2 bases and J by 1 base, with 27 bases between.